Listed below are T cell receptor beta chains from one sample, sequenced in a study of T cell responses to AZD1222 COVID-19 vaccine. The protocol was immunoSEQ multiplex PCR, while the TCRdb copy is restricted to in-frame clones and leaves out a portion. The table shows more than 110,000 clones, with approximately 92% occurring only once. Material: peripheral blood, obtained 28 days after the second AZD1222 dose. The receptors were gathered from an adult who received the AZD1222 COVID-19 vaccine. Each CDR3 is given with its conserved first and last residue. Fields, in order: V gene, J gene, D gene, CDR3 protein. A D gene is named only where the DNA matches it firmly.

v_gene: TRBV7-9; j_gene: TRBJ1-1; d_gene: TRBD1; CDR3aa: CASSLAGQGALNTEAFF
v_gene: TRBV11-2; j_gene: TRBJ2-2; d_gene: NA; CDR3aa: CASSPTQFTGELFF
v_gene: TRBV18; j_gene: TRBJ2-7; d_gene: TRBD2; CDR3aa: CASSPQRTSGKDEQYF
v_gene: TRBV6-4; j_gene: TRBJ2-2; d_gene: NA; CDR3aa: CASSDSAGNTGELFF
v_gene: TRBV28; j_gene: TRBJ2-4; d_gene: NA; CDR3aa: CASSWGSKNIQYF
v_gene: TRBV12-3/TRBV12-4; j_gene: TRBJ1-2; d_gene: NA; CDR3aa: CASSLNRDYGYTF
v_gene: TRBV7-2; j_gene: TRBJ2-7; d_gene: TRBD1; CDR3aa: CASSPRTGVREQYF
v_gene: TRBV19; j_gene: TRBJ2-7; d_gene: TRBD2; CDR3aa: CASSPRLAGEQYF
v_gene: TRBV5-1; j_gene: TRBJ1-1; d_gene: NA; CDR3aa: CASSSTGPNTEAFF
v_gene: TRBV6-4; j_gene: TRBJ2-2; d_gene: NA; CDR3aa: CASRGGGAGELFF
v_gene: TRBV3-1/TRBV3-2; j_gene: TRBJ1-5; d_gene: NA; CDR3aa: CASSQVPGRQGYQPQHF
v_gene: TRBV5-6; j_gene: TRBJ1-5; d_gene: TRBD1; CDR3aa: CASSPSQGNQPQHF
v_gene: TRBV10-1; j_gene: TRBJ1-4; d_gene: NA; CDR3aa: CASSGPGDEKLFF
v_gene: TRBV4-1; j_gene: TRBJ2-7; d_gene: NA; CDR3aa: CASSPGQPGGEQYF
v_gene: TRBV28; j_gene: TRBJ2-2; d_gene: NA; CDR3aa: CASSFERVFPNTGELFF
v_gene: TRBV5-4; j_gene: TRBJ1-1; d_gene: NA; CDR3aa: CASSPKQNMNTEAFF
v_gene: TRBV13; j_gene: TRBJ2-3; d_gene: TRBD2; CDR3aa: CASSSRTSGRRGPDTQYF
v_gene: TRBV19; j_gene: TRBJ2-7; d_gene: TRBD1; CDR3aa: CASSPRGTGGPEQYF
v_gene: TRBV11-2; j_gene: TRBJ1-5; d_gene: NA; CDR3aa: CASSPQYNQPQHF
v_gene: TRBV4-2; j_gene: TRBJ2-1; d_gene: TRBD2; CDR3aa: CASSQGRLAGGNEQFF
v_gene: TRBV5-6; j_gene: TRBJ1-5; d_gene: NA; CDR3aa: CASSFRSAQLSNQPQHF
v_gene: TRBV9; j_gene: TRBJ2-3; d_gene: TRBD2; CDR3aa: CASSMGSSGRSDTQYF
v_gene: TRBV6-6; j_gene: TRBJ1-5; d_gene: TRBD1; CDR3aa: CASSYDRVGQPQHF
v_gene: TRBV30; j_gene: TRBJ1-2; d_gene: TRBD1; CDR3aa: CAWRGQGIDGYTF
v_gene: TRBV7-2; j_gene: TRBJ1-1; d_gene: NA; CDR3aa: CASSLVQDAGTEAFF
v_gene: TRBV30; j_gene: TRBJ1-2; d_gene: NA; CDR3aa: CAWSTTSYGYTF
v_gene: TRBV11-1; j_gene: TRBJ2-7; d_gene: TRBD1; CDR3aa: CASSLMGQGIEQYF
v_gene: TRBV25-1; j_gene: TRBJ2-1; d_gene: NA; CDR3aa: CASSPAPTYNEQFF
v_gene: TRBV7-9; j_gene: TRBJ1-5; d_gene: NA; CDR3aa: CASSLAGFNQPQHF
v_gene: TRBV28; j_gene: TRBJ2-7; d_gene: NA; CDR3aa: CASRSGTASYEQYF
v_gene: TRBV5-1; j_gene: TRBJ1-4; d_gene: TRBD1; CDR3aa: CASSFGAGGNEKLFF
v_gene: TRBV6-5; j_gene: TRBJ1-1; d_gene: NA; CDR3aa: CASSYSTGAGTEAFF